Each of the 23 T cell receptor beta chains below was sequenced from the same sample in a study of blood T cell repertoires in COVID-19. Sequencing was performed with immunoSEQ multiplex PCR; in TCRdb, only in-frame clones are kept and a portion is missing. The data show under 120,000 clones, with 69% seen just once and 5% to 6.5% held by the top ten. The source material was peripheral blood. Receptors originate from a man older than 75 with acute or convalescent COVID-19.

DNA for the CDR3: TGTGCCAGCAGACCCTGGAGGGCCGGGGAGCTGTTTTTT. This translates into CASRPWRAGELFF. This chain joins TRBV6-5 and TRBJ2-2; D is possibly TRBD2 (6 bases). CDR3 length: 13 residues. Germline CDR1 is MNHEY and CDR2 is SVGAGI. Trimming removed 6 bases at V and 6 bases at J, with 11 bases between.

The rearrangement joins TRBV28 to TRBJ1-5, with 7 bases lining up with TRBD1. Germline V CDR1 and CDR2: MDHEN, SYDVKM. The CDR3 runs 15 residues. V trimming: 5 bases; J trimming: 11 bases; junction bases outside the gene matches: 15. Here the CDR3 reads CASSILQGLARSQHF. The CDR3 region has the DNA TGTGCCAGCAGTATCCTACAGGGGCTTGCGAGGTCCCAGCATTTT. Full variable domain (missing parts from reference TRBV28 and TRBJ1-5): DVKVTQSSRYLVKRTGEKVFLECVQDMDHENMFWYRQDPGLGLRLIYFSYDVKMKEKGDIPEGYSVSREKKERFSLILESASTNQTSMYLCASSILQGLARSQHFGDGTRLSIL.

CDR3 region: CASSPGGSETQYF. The CDR3 DNA follows: TGTGCCAGCAGCCCGGGGGGCTCAGAGACCCAGTACTTC. The chain employs TRBV3-1 (or the pseudogene TRBV3-2) and TRBJ2-5, with D perhaps TRBD2 (7 bases). Trimming took off 4 bases at V and 4 bases at J, with 10 bases between the two ends. Germline assignment: CDR1 LGHDT and CDR2 YNNKEL (reference sequence). CDR3 size: 13 residues.

The chain joins TRBV28 to TRBJ2-1, with D unclear. With 0 bases removed from V and 8 bases from J, the gap between germline ends came to 5 bases. The germline V gene encodes CDR1 MDHEN and CDR2 SYDVKM. The CDR3 is 12 residues long. The CDR3 DNA follows: TGTGCCAGCAGTTTATGGAGCGATGAGCAGTTCTTC. Translation gives CASSLWSDEQFF.

The V and J genes are TRBV27 and TRBJ2-5; D may be TRBD1 (5 bases). From germline, CDR1 is MNHEY and CDR2 SMNVEV (reference sequence). The CDR3 covers 14 residues. Between the trimmed V and J ends, which lost 2 bases and 6 bases, there was a span of 13 bases. The CDR3 region has the DNA TGTGCCAGCAGTTTACGCCGGCAGGGCCAGACCCAGTACTTC. Its translation: CASSLRRQGQTQYF.

The V and J genes are TRBV9 and TRBJ2-2; D perhaps matches TRBD2 (5 bases). Trimming removed 0 bases at V and 1 base at J, with 7 bases between. The V gene's germline CDR1 is SGDLS and CDR2 YYNGEE. This CDR3 comprises 15 residues. The CDR3 spells CASSVVSGNTGELFF. DNA of the CDR3: TGTGCCAGCAGCGTAGTGAGCGGGAACACCGGGGAGCTGTTTTTT.

This clone was found a few times. The chain joins TRBV7-2 to TRBJ2-3, with TRBD1 as a possible D gene (6 bases). Germline CDR1 is SGHTA and CDR2 is FQGNSA. The CDR3 spans 14 residues. Deletions cut 4 bases from V and 2 bases from J, with 10 bases between. CDR3 bases: TGTGCCAGCAGCTCCACAGGGCCCACAGATACGCAGTATTTT. Translation gives CASSSTGPTDTQYF.

There are a few counts of this clone. This chain uses TRBV27 with TRBJ2-3; 10 nucleotides agree with TRBD2. This CDR3 spans 15 amino acids. Trimming cost V 7 bases and J 3 bases; bases outside gene matches: 7. Germline lookup yields CDR1 MNHEY and CDR2 SMNVEV (reference sequence). The chain's CDR3 is CASTKLAGGTDTQYF. The CDR3 region has the DNA TGTGCCAGCACCAAATTAGCGGGAGGAACAGATACGCAGTATTTT.

J is TRBJ1-4 and V is TRBV30, with no clear D. Germline-derived CDR1 and CDR2 are GTSNPN and SVGIG (reference sequence). CDR3 length: 14 residues. V lost 5 bases and J lost 12, with 22 bases in between. The CDR3 DNA reads TGTGCCTGGGGAAAAGGGAGGGCCAACACCGAACTGTTTTTT. As protein: CAWGKGRANTELFF.

The sample holds one count of this clone. Other DNA sequences of this sample code for an identical CDR3. The chain links TRBV6-5 to TRBJ2-5; perhaps TRBD2 as D (5 bases). Per germline, CDR1 MNHEY and CDR2 SVGAGI. V was pared by 6 bases and J by 5 bases, with 7 bases between. CDR3 length: 11 amino acids. The CDR3 DNA reads as TGTGCCAGCAGCAGAGGGGAGACCCAGTACTTC. This encodes CASSRGETQYF.

The chain recombines TRBV30 with TRBJ1-3; possible D gene TRBD1, 5 bases. V lost 3 bases, J lost 4 bases, and 16 bases lay in between. This CDR3 has 15 residues. Germline CDR1 is GTSNPN and CDR2 is SVGIG (reference sequence). This CDR3 is CAWRGGRASGNTIYF. The CDR3 nucleotides read TGTGCCTGGAGGGGGGGAAGGGCCTCCGGAAACACCATATATTTT.

The rearrangement uses TRBV5-1 and TRBJ1-6; no definite D call. Germline V lookup: CDR1 SGHRS, CDR2 YFSETQ. With 0 bases removed from V and 8 bases from J, the gap between germline ends came to 6 bases. The length of the CDR3 is 13 residues. CDR3 bases: TGCGCCAGCAGCTTGGCCGGGTATTCACCCCTCCACTTT. Translation gives CASSLAGYSPLHF.

This chain links TRBV3-1 (or the pseudogene TRBV3-2) with TRBJ1-1; no clear D gene. The CDR3 contains 13 residues. Trimming cost V 4 bases and J 1 base, with 7 bases left between them. Germline CDR1 is LGHDT and CDR2 is YNNKEL (reference sequence). The CDR3 is CASSRGQNTEAFF. CDR3 DNA: TGTGCCAGCAGCCGCGGCCAGAACACTGAAGCTTTCTTT.

This rearrangement joins TRBV11-2 to TRBJ2-7, with D maybe TRBD1 (6 bases). Germline assignment: CDR1 SGHAT and CDR2 FQNNGV. The CDR3 is made up of 14 amino acids. Trimming shortened V by 1 base and J by 2 bases, and 9 bases separated the two germline ends. The CDR3 DNA is TGTGCCAGCAGCTTAGGGACAGAGGCCTACGAGCAGTACTTC. This translates into CASSLGTEAYEQYF. Combining the CDR3 with reference TRBV11-2 and TRBJ2-7 gives the whole variable domain EAGVAQSPRYKIIEKRQSVAFWCNPISGHATLYWYQQILGQGPKLLIQFQNNGVVDDSQLPKDRFSAERLKGVDSTLKIQPAKLEDSAVYLCASSLGTEAYEQYFGPGTRLTVT.

The chain links TRBV10-3 to TRBJ1-1; D gene ambiguous. Trimming took off 8 bases at V and 3 bases at J, with 13 bases between the two ends. This CDR3 contains 13 residues. Germline assignment: CDR1 ENHRY and CDR2 SYGVKD. This chain's CDR3 is CAIGTARDTEAFF. CDR3 in DNA: TGTGCCATCGGAACAGCGAGGGACACTGAAGCTTTCTTT.

The gene calls are TRBV7-2 and TRBJ2-3, with 7 bases aligning to TRBD2. The germline V gene has CDR1 SGHTA and CDR2 FQGNSA. The CDR3 runs 14 residues. The ends lost 4 bases at V and 3 bases at J; junction bases unmatched: 4. DNA for the CDR3: TGTGCCAGCAGCTCCGGACTAGAAACAGATACGCAGTATTTT. The encoded protein is CASSSGLETDTQYF.

The chain combines TRBV5-4 with TRBJ1-1; 8 bases map to TRBD1. The germline V gene has CDR1 SGHNT and CDR2 YYREEE (reference sequence). CDR3 size: 12 residues. The junction had 4 bases not matched to a gene; V was cut back by 4 bases and J by 8 bases. As DNA, the CDR3 is TGTGCCAGCAGCCCCAGGGACAGGGAAGCTTTCTTT. This sequence encodes CASSPRDREAFF.

The count of this clone is one. The rearrangement joins TRBV18 to TRBJ1-6; TRBD1 aligns across 7 bases. V gave up 6 bases and J gave up 7 bases; unmatched junction bases: 3. Germline V gives CDR1 KGHSH, CDR2 LQKENI. The CDR3 has 13 residues. The CDR3 bases are TGTGCCAGCTCCGGGACAGAAAATTCACCCCTCCACTTT. This gives the protein CASSGTENSPLHF.

The chain couples TRBV9 to TRBJ2-2; D is perhaps TRBD2 (6 bases). The CDR3 loop spans 15 amino acids. Germline V gene sequence: CDR1 SGDLS, CDR2 YYNGEE. The V and J ends lost 0 bases and 6 bases respectively, with 12 bases between them. CDR3 coding DNA: TGTGCCAGCAGCGTAGATGTGTCGGGAGCCGGGGAGCTGTTTTTT. This sequence encodes CASSVDVSGAGELFF.

The gene calls are TRBV11-2 and TRBJ2-5; 7 bases are shared with TRBD2. Germline V lookup: CDR1 SGHAT, CDR2 FQNNGV. The trim removed 3 bases at V and 4 bases at J, leaving 8 bases unmatched. There are 15 residues in the CDR3. CDR3 amino acids: CASSFGGRAPETQYF. The DNA for the CDR3 is TGTGCCAGCAGCTTCGGTGGGAGGGCACCAGAGACCCAGTACTTC.

The chain joins TRBV29-1 to TRBJ2-3; the match to TRBD2 covers 11 bases. The trim removed 5 bases at V and 4 bases at J, leaving 5 bases unmatched. CDR3 size: 14 residues. Germline V gene data show CDR1 as SQVTM and CDR2 as ANQGSEA. The CDR3 DNA is TGCAGCGTTCTCCTAGCGGGAGGTGCAGATACGCAGTATTTT. Amino acid sequence: CSVLLAGGADTQYF.

CDR3 coding DNA: TGCGCCAGCAGCCACCTCCCAGGGGGCGTCGAGCAGTACTTC. This gives the protein CASSHLPGGVEQYF. The chain is built from TRBV4-3 and TRBJ2-7; 8 positions agree with TRBD1. The CDR3 is made up of 14 amino acids. CDR1 is LGHNA and CDR2 is YSLEER in the germline V gene. After removal of 3 bases from V and 6 bases from J, the junction contained 7 bases not matched to a gene.

The rearrangement uses TRBV9 and TRBJ2-3; D is unclear. V shed 2 bases and J shed 0 bases, with 7 bases lying between them. From germline, CDR1 is SGDLS and CDR2 YYNGEE. The CDR3 extends over 14 amino acids. The CDR3 reads CASSVEASTDTQYF. In nucleotides, the CDR3 is TGTGCCAGCAGCGTTGAGGCTAGCACAGATACGCAGTATTTT.